This TCR beta chain was sequenced in a study of response to subunit inactivated influenza vaccine (dated by TCRdb to 2016 to 2018). General notes on the study: Deep quantitative T cell receptor repertoire profiling was used in the study to track responses to a trivalent subunit inactivated influenza vaccine. The investigation overall reported the following: The authors proposed that each seasonal influenza vaccination may bring in only a limited number of new T cells.

The library was built by means of RT-PCR. The data were produced on an Illumina HiSeq 2500. The public reads were reanalyzed by TCRdb: fastp trimming at Q25, MiXCR alignment, in-frame beta chains only. Each entry merges the rows of one CDR3 protein and shows their most common DNA and genes. The sample yields around 520,000 distinct CDR3 sequences; about an eighth were counted once. The top ten clones comprise around 9.6% of the sample. V drops 0 bases and J drops 6 bases, leaving 9 bases in between. Sequences MNHEY (CDR1) and SVGAGI (CDR2) are obtained from the germline V gene. From cysteine to phenylalanine, the CDR3 is 13 amino acids long. CDR3 DNA only is kept here, 39 bases in frame from base 1. Regarding this clonotype: Its binding antigen is unknown. Base qualities are not recorded, but no much larger clone differs from it by a single base.

The receptor chain draws on TRBV6-5 and TRBJ2-7; the D gene remains uncertain. This sample comprised PBMCs from blood, obtained on the day of vaccination. The sequence was obtained from a man in his forties or fifties who received an inactivated influenza vaccine. Donor details come from another sample of the same person, matched by shared clones. The CDR3: CASSYSILTEQYF. The DNA sequence is given as TGTGCCAGCAGTTACTCGATTCTAACCGAGCAGTACTTC.